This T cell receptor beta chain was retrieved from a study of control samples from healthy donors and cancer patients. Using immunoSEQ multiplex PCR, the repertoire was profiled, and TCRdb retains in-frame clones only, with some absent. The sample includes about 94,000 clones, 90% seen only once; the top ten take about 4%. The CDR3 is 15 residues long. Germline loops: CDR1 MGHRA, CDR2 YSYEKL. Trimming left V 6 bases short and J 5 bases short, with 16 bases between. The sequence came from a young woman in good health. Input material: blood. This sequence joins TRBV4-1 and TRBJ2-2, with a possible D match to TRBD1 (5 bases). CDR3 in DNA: TGCGCCAGCAGTCCAAGTGACAGACAAACCGGGGAGCTGTTTTTT. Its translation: CASSPSDRQTGELFF.